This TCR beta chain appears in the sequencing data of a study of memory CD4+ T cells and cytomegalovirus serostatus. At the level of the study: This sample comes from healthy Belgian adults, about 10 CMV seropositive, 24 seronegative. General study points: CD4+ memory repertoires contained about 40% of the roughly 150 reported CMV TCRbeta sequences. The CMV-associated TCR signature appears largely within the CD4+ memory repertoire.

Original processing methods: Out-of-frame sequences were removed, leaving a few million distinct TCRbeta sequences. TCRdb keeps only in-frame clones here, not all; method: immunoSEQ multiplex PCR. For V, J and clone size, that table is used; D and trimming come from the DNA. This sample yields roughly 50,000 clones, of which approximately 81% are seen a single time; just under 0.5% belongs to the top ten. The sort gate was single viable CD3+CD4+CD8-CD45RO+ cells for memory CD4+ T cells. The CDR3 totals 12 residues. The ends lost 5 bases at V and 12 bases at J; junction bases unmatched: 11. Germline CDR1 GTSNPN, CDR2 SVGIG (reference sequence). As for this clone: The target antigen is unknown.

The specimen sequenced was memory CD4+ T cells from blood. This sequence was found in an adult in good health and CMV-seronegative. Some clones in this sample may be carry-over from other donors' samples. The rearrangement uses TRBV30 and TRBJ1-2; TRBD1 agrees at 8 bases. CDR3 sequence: CAWVEQGGVNTF. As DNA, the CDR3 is TGTGCCTGGGTGGAACAGGGGGGGGTAAACACCTTC.